The clone carrying this T cell receptor (beta chain) is medium-sized by share. Before thyroid surgery, none of the patients had received any treatment. The CDR3 extends over 15 amino acids. Germline V lookup: CDR1 SGHRS, CDR2 YFSETQ. V was cut by 4 bases and J by 5 bases, with 18 bases left in between. The data were taken from a study of metastatic and nonmetastatic thyroid tumors. TCRdb reanalyzed the PCR reads via MiXCR. This table holds roughly 14,000 clones, roughly 25% found once. This TCR was recovered from a female donor with papillary thyroid cancer or a benign thyroid nodule (not recorded which). Some clones in this sample may be carry-over from other donors' samples. The chain carries TRBV5-1 and TRBJ1-2, with a weak D call TRBD1 (5 bases). The source material was tumor tissue. CDR3: CASSPGLAWGYGYTF. CDR3 in DNA: TGCGCCAGCAGCCCGGGACTGGCCTGGGGGTATGGCTACACCTTC.